These 24 T cell receptor beta chains share one sample of origin, sequenced in a study of OX40 agonist ivuxolimab in advanced cancers. The method was immunoSEQ multiplex PCR; TCRdb's version includes in-frame clones alone and lacks a portion of them. The sample has tens of thousands of clones; 83% are singletons. Material: CD4+ or CD8+ T cells sorted from blood, obtained in a trial of the OX40 agonist ivuxolimab. The receptor source for this set is an adult with an advanced solid tumor such as melanoma, head and neck, liver or kidney cancer.

V gene TRBV7-9 combines with J gene TRBJ2-7, with D possibly being TRBD1 (6 bases). The V gene's germline CDR1 is SEHNR and CDR2 FQNEAQ (reference sequence). The CDR3 has 14 amino acids. Trimming left V 2 bases short and J 5 bases short, with 13 bases between. CDR3 nucleotides: TGTGCCAGCAGCTTACAACAGGGTGTCGACGAGCAGTACTTC. As protein: CASSLQQGVDEQYF.

J is TRBJ1-2 and V is TRBV19, with 7 bases fitting TRBD1. Germline CDR1 reads LNHDA; CDR2 reads SQIVND (reference sequence). Unmatched junction bases numbered 5, after V lost 1 base and J lost 0 bases. The CDR3 has 16 residues. The CDR3 bases are TGTGCCAGTAGTATAGGACAGGGACCAACTAACTATGGCTACACCTTC. Its translation is CASSIGQGPTNYGYTF.

The V call is TRBV19, the J call TRBJ2-2; D possibly corresponds to TRBD1 (6 bases). V dropped 5 bases and J dropped 3 bases, with 16 bases sitting between them. Germline CDR1 LNHDA, CDR2 SQIVND (reference sequence). The CDR3 runs to 16 residues. CDR3 protein: CASSSQQGYYTGELFF. The CDR3 nucleotides read TGTGCCAGTAGTTCTCAACAGGGTTACTACACCGGGGAGCTGTTTTTT.

This rearrangement joins TRBV7-2 to TRBJ2-1, with 9 bases that match TRBD2. CDR3 length: 16 amino acids. The V gene end was trimmed by 5 bases and the J gene end by 6 bases; junction bases not matched to a gene: 11. Per the germline V gene, CDR1 is SGHTA and CDR2 is FQGNSA. For the CDR3, the DNA is TGTGCCAGCAGCCCCCCCTCTCGCGGGAGGGCCAATGAGCAGTTCTTC. Translation: CASSPPSRGRANEQFF.

The gene calls are TRBV6-5 and TRBJ2-1, with 8 bases lining up with TRBD2. Trimming removed 5 bases from V and 15 bases from J; junction bases left unmatched: 9. In germline, CDR1 is MNHEY, CDR2 SVGAGI. This CDR3 is built from 12 residues. CDR3 bases: TGTGCCAGCAGTGAACGGAGCGGGAGCATGTTCTTC. This codes for CASSERSGSMFF.

This chain uses TRBV7-9 with TRBJ2-1; the match to TRBD2 covers 7 bases. Trimming took 5 bases from V and 8 from J; bases not matched to a gene: 15. The CDR3 runs to 16 residues. Per the germline V gene, CDR1 is SEHNR and CDR2 is FQNEAQ (reference sequence). CDR3 residues: CASSPRRGGSSDEQFF. The CDR3 nucleotides read TGTGCCAGCAGCCCAAGACGGGGCGGGAGTAGCGATGAGCAGTTCTTC.

V gene TRBV19 combines with J gene TRBJ2-5; D perhaps matches TRBD2 (5 bases). The CDR3 sequence is 13 residues long. CDR1 is LNHDA, CDR2 SQIVND, per germline (reference sequence). V was pared by 8 bases and J by 5 bases, with 15 bases between. The CDR3 nucleotides are TGTGCCAGTCGCTTGAGGGTGGGGGAGACCCAGTACTTC. This gives the protein CASRLRVGETQYF.

J is TRBJ1-5 and V is TRBV9; 8 positions agree with TRBD1. CDR1 and CDR2 from the germline V gene are SGDLS and YYNGEE. The junction had 5 bases not matched to a gene; V was cut back by 2 bases and J by 4 bases. This CDR3 has 15 residues. CDR3 loop: CASSVGQGPNQPQHF. CDR3 DNA sequence: TGTGCCAGCAGCGTCGGACAGGGCCCAAATCAGCCCCAGCATTTT.

The V gene is TRBV9, the J gene TRBJ2-3, with TRBD2 matching over 9 bases. CDR3 size: 17 residues. CDR1 and CDR2 from the germline V gene are SGDLS and YYNGEE. Germline trimming cut 4 bases from V and 0 bases from J; bases unmatched to any gene: 9. In nucleotides, the CDR3 is TGTGCCAGCAGCTCCAGAATAGCGGGAGCAAGCACAGATACGCAGTATTTT. Amino acids: CASSSRIAGASTDTQYF.

By sample share, this clone is medium-sized. The chain recombines TRBV6-5 with TRBJ1-2; D uncertain. The V gene lost 5 bases and the J gene lost 8 bases, with 9 bases spanning the gap. This CDR3 has 11 amino acids. CDR1 and CDR2 (germline): MNHEY, SVGAGI. CDR3 protein: CASSNRRGYTF. In DNA form, the CDR3 reads TGTGCCAGCAGTAACCGGAGAGGCTACACCTTC.

The chain joins TRBV30 to TRBJ2-7; tentatively, D is TRBD2 (5 bases). Germline V gene lookup returns CDR1 GTSNPN and CDR2 SVGIG (reference sequence). V lost 2 bases and J lost 4, with 21 bases in between. CDR3 length: 16 amino acids. CDR3 sequence reads: CAWSSPRDAGPYEQYF. The CDR3 bases are TGTGCCTGGAGTTCCCCCCGTGACGCGGGCCCGTACGAGCAGTACTTC. The whole variable domain, filled in from reference TRBV30 and TRBJ2-7, reads SQTIHQWPATLVQPVGSPLSLECTVEGTSNPNLYWYRQAAGRGLQLLFYSVGIGQISSEVPQNLSASRPQDRQFILSSKKLLLSDSGFYLCAWSSPRDAGPYEQYFGPGTRLTVT.

CDR3 sequence: CAISEAGMNTEAFF. The CDR3 DNA reads TGTGCCATCAGTGAAGCAGGGATGAACACTGAAGCTTTCTTT. This chain connects TRBV10-3 to TRBJ1-1; D is perhaps TRBD1 (5 bases). This CDR3 has 14 amino acids. Between the trimmed V and J ends, which lost 3 bases and 0 bases, there was a span of 8 bases. Germline CDR1 is ENHRY and CDR2 is SYGVKD.

This clone was seen a single time. The chain couples TRBV5-1 to TRBJ2-5; maybe TRBD2 (5 bases). Germline V gene lookup returns CDR1 SGHRS and CDR2 YFSETQ. This CDR3 is 14 amino acids long. Between the trimmed V and J ends, which lost 7 bases and 3 bases, there was a span of 16 bases. The CDR3 spells CASSVGSGKETQYF. CDR3 coding DNA: TGCGCCAGCTCCGTCGGGTCGGGAAAAGAGACCCAGTACTTC.

The genes are TRBV19 and TRBJ1-4; D uncertain. In germline, CDR1 is LNHDA, CDR2 SQIVND (reference sequence). The V end lost 6 bases, the J end lost 0 bases, and 5 bases lay between the germline ends. The CDR3 runs to 13 residues. The CDR3 spells CASRDATNEKLFF. CDR3 in DNA: TGTGCCAGTAGGGACGCAACTAATGAAAAACTGTTTTTT.

J is TRBJ1-1 and V is TRBV11-2; possible D gene TRBD1, 6 bases. V was shortened by 5 bases and J by 4 bases, with 20 bases between the two germline ends. Germline CDR1 and CDR2: SGHAT and FQNNGV. There are 16 residues in the CDR3. CDR3 residues: CASSEPGAGRGTEAFF. DNA for the CDR3: TGTGCCAGCAGCGAACCAGGGGCGGGGAGGGGCACTGAAGCTTTCTTT.

The V gene is TRBV19, the J gene TRBJ2-1; unclear D gene. The ends were cut back, 6 bases at V and 8 bases at J, with 17 bases in the middle. CDR1 LNHDA and CDR2 SQIVND come from the germline V gene (reference sequence). The CDR3 covers 14 residues. The CDR3 loop is CASRGTSERDEQFF. The DNA for the CDR3 is TGTGCCAGTAGAGGAACAAGCGAAAGAGATGAGCAGTTCTTC. The entire variable domain, with the rest obtained from reference TRBV19 and TRBJ2-1, is as follows: DGGITQSPKYLFRKEGQNVTLSCEQNLNHDAMYWYRQDPGQGLRLIYYSQIVNDFQKGDIAEGYSVSREKKESFPLTVTSAQKNPTAFYLCASRGTSERDEQFFGPGTRLTVL.

The V gene is TRBV6-5, the J gene TRBJ2-7, with 9 bases lining up with TRBD2. There are 14 residues in the CDR3. The germline gives CDR1 MNHEY, CDR2 SVGAGI. The junction had 4 bases not matched to a gene; V was cut back by 7 bases and J by 0 bases. CDR3 sequence: CASMKTSGSYEQYF. The DNA for the CDR3 is TGTGCCAGCATGAAGACTAGCGGCTCCTACGAGCAGTACTTC.

This clone was observed once. The chain carries TRBV20-1 and TRBJ2-1; no firm D call. Germline CDR1 DFQATT, CDR2 SNEGSKA (reference sequence). V was trimmed by 6 bases and J by 6 bases, leaving 9 bases between them. This CDR3 is built from 11 residues. The CDR3 nucleotides are TGCAGTGCAAGACCCGGCAATGAGCAGTTCTTC. Residues: CSARPGNEQFF.

The chain joins TRBV7-9 to TRBJ2-1, with 7 bases matching TRBD2. Trimming removed 2 bases from V and 5 bases from J; junction bases left unmatched: 6. CDR3 length equals 15 residues. The germline V gene has CDR1 SEHNR and CDR2 FQNEAQ (reference sequence). The CDR3 DNA reads as TGTGCCAGCAGCTTAACGCTAGCGGCACACAATGAGCAGTTCTTC. It specifies CASSLTLAAHNEQFF.

This clone was detected a few times. V is TRBV9 and J is TRBJ2-1; the D is unclear. The CDR3 is 15 residues long. Between the trimmed V and J ends, which lost 4 bases and 6 bases, there was a span of 17 bases. Looked up from germline, CDR1 is SGDLS and CDR2 is YYNGEE. CDR3 bases: TGTGCCAGCAGCCCGCTTTCCGTGGTGGGCAATGAGCAGTTCTTC. As protein: CASSPLSVVGNEQFF.

The chain employs TRBV19 and TRBJ2-5; TRBD1 agrees at 9 bases. From germline, CDR1 is LNHDA and CDR2 SQIVND (reference sequence). V shed 3 bases, J shed 4 bases, and the junction held 12 bases outside the gene matches. CDR3 length: 17 residues. CDR3 region: CASSIGPPQGARETQYF. DNA of the CDR3: TGTGCCAGTAGTATTGGCCCCCCACAGGGGGCCAGAGAGACCCAGTACTTC.

The chain has TRBV27 and TRBJ1-4, with D unresolved. V gave up 7 bases and J gave up 0 bases, with 9 bases separating them. This CDR3 contains 14 residues. Germline V gene data show CDR1 as MNHEY and CDR2 as SMNVEV (reference sequence). This chain's CDR3 is CASKPLATNEKLFF. CDR3 bases: TGTGCCAGCAAACCCCTAGCAACTAATGAAAAACTGTTTTTT.

The chain combines TRBV2 with TRBJ2-1, with no clear D. Germline loops: CDR1 SNHLY, CDR2 FYNNEI. The CDR3 consists of 13 residues. Trimming cost V 7 bases and J 9 bases, with 16 bases left between them. CDR3: CASTDERVGEQFF. The CDR3 DNA reads as TGTGCCAGCACCGATGAGCGAGTGGGTGAGCAGTTCTTC.

V is TRBV4-2 and J is TRBJ1-4, with D maybe TRBD1 (6 bases). The CDR3 covers 14 residues. The ends were cut back, 4 bases at V and 4 bases at J, with 10 bases in the middle. The germline gives CDR1 LGHNA, CDR2 YNFKEQ. The chain's CDR3 is CASSLGGINEKLFF. In nucleotides, the CDR3 is TGTGCCAGCAGCCTAGGGGGTATTAATGAAAAACTGTTTTTT.